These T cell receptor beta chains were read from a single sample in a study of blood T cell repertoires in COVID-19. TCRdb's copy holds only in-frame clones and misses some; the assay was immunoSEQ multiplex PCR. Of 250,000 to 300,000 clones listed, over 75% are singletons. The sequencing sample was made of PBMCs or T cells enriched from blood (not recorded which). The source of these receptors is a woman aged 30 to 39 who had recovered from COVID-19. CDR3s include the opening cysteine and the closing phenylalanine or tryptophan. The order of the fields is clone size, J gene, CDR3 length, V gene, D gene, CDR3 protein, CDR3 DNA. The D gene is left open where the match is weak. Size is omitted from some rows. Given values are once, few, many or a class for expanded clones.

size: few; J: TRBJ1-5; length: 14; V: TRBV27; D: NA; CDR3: CASSLWGRNQPQHF; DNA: TGTGCCAGCAGTTTATGGGGCCGCAATCAGCCCCAGCATTTT
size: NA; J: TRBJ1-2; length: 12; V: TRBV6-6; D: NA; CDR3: CASSSGSLGYTF; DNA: TGTGCCAGCAGCTCAGGTTCTCTCGGCTACACCTTC
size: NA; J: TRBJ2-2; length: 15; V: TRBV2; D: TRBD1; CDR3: CASSGQGGDTGELFF; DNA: TGTGCCAGCAGTGGACAGGGGGGTGACACCGGGGAGCTGTTTTTT
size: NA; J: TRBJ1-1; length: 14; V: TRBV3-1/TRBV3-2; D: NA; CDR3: CASSQQAPSTEAFF; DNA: TGTGCCAGCAGCCAACAGGCCCCGAGCACTGAAGCTTTCTTT
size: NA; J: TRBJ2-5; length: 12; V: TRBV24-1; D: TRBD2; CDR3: CATSSSGETQYF; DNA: TGTGCCACCAGTTCTAGCGGGGAGACCCAGTACTTC
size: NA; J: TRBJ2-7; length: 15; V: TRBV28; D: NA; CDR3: CASSFRREAIYEQYF; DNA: TGTGCCAGCTCCTTTAGGAGGGAGGCCATCTACGAGCAGTACTTC
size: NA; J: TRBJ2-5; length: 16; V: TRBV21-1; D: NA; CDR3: CASSKRRGLGEETQYF; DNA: TGTGCCAGCAGCAAAAGGAGGGGCCTAGGAGAAGAGACCCAGTACTTC
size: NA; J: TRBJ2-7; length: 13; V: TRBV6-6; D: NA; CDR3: CASIDTNGDEQYF; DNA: TGTGCCAGCATTGACACAAACGGGGACGAGCAGTACTTC
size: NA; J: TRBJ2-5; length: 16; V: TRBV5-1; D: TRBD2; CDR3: CASKPGTSGTWVTQYF; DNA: TGCGCCAGCAAACCGGGGACTAGCGGGACTTGGGTGACCCAGTACTTC
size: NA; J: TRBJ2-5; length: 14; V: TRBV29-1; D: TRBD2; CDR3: CSVAMTSGQETQYF; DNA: TGCAGCGTCGCTATGACTAGCGGCCAAGAGACCCAGTACTTC
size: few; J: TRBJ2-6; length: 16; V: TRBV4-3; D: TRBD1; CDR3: CASSQETGSGANVLTF; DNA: TGCGCCAGCAGCCAAGAGACAGGGTCTGGGGCCAACGTCCTGACTTTC
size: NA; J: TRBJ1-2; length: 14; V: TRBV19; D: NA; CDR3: CASSIQGQNYGYTF; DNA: TGTGCCAGTAGTATACAGGGGCAAAACTATGGCTACACCTTC
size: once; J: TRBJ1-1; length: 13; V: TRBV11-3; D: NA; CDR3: CASSRLGGTEAFF; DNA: TGTGCCAGCAGCCGCTTGGGGGGCACTGAAGCTTTCTTT
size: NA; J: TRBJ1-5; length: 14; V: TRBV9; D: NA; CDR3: CASSVDRDDQPQHF; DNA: TGTGCCAGCAGCGTAGACAGGGACGATCAGCCCCAGCATTTT
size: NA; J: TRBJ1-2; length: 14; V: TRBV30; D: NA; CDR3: CAWSTAPGPHGYTF; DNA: TGTGCCTGGAGCACCGCCCCCGGTCCCCATGGCTACACCTTC
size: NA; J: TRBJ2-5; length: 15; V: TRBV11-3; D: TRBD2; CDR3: CASSHLAGDQETQYF; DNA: TGTGCCAGCAGCCACTTAGCGGGTGACCAAGAGACCCAGTACTTC
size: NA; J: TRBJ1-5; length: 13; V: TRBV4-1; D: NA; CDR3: CASSEQGYQPQHF; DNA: TGCGCCAGCAGCGAACAGGGATATCAGCCCCAGCATTTT
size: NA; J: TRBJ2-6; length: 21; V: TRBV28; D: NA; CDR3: CASSSLPSGDRLASGANVLTF; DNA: TGTGCCAGCAGTTCGTTACCGAGTGGTGACAGGTTAGCCTCTGGGGCCAACGTCCTGACTTTC
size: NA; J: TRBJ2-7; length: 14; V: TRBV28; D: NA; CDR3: CASSQSGRPSEQYF; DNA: TGTGCCAGCAGCCAGAGCGGGCGCCCCTCTGAGCAGTACTTC
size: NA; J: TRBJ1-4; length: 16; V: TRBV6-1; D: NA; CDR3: CASSETVVATNEKLFF; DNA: TGTGCCAGCAGTGAGACAGTAGTAGCAACTAATGAAAAACTGTTTTTT
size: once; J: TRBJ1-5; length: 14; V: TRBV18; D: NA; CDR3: CASSPPGERQPQHF; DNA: TGTGCCAGCTCACCTCCCGGGGAGCGCCAGCCCCAGCATTTT
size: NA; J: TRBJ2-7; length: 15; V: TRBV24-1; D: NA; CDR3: CATIRQELLDYEQYF; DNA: TGTGCCACCATCAGACAGGAGCTTTTAGACTACGAGCAGTACTTC
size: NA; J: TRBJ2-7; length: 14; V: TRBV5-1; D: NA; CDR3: CASSSRGSSYEQYF; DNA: TGCGCCAGCAGCTCCAGGGGTAGCTCCTACGAGCAGTACTTC
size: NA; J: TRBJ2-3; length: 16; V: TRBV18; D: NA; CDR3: CASSPPRAGSTDTQYF; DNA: TGTGCCAGCTCACCACCGCGTGCGGGGAGCACAGATACGCAGTATTTT